This T cell receptor beta chain was recovered during a study of CD8 T cells in ankylosing spondylitis. Study-level findings and limits: A TCR beta motif of several highly homologous variants appeared characteristic of ankylosing spondylitis blood. According to the report, clones linked to the disease were significantly enriched in matched synovial fluid samples taken from ankylosing spondylitis patients.

With respect to this clonotype: The antigen is undetermined.

Germline assignment: CDR1 SGHTA and CDR2 FQGNSA. With 2 bases removed from V and 7 bases from J, the gap between germline ends came to 6 bases. The CDR3 is 12 amino acids. TCRdb reprocessed the 5' RACE reads with MiXCR, giving one entry per CDR3 protein. The sample has 200,000 to 300,000 distinct CDR3 sequences, approximately 10% seen once. Material: blood, either unsorted or a sorted T cell fraction (not recorded which). V and J are TRBV7-2 and TRBJ1-3, with D unresolved. The TCR originated in a male donor with ankylosing spondylitis or in good health (not recorded which). The CDR3 reads CASSLIWNTIYF. As DNA, the CDR3 is TGTGCCAGCAGCTTAATTTGGAACACCATATATTTT.